This T cell receptor beta chain was identified in a study of T-cell memory formation after mild COVID-19. Using its own MiXCR run on the 5' RACE reads, TCRdb lists one record per CDR3 protein. The top ten clones hold 20% to 25% of a sample with about 400,000 distinct CDR3 sequences, 18% of them seen once. The CDR3 loop spans 18 amino acids. Trimming took 3 bases from V and 2 from J; bases not matched to a gene: 13. The V gene's germline CDR1 is KGHDR and CDR2 SFDVKD. The source of this sequence is a man aged 18 to 30 who had mild COVID-19 (a few samples of this study predate the infection). Cell type and time point are not known. The chain couples TRBV24-1 to TRBJ2-3, with 7 bases that match TRBD1. The sample consisted of PBMCs or a T cell subset sorted from them (not recorded which). The CDR3 region has the DNA TGTGCCACCAGTGATGGGGACAGCCCAAACGATTACACAGATACGCAGTATTTT. Amino acid sequence: CATSDGDSPNDYTDTQYF.